These 8 T cell receptor beta chains were sequenced from one sample in a study of spatial heterogeneity in lung cancer. Time point indicated: sample taken at primary tumor resection. Frozen PBMC, nontumor lung or tumor provided whole RNA, which was sequenced unsorted. One entry per CDR3 protein, called by TCRdb with MiXCR from the 5' RACE reads. The sample contains 45,000 or so distinct CDR3 sequences, approximately 12% of which appear only once. This sample comprised PBMCs, obtained at surgery. The receptor source for this set is a female donor with early-stage non-small cell lung cancer.

This clonotype was seen repeatedly, ten times or more. The J gene is TRBJ2-3, the V gene TRBV11-2, with D tentatively TRBD1 (6 bases). Per the germline V gene, CDR1 is SGHAT and CDR2 is FQNNGV. Trimming left V 2 bases short and J 3 bases short, with 15 bases between. The CDR3 is 16 amino acids. The CDR3 loop is CASSLYRGSVTDTQYF. The CDR3 region has the DNA TGTGCCAGCAGCTTATATAGGGGGTCGGTGACAGATACGCAGTATTTT.

This clonotype appeared a few times. This chain connects TRBV6-2 or TRBV6-3 to TRBJ1-1, with 9 bases lining up with TRBD1. The CDR3 consists of 13 residues. V dropped 6 bases and J dropped 5; count of bases not matched to a gene: 4. CDR1 is MNHEY and CDR2 is SVGEGT in the germline V gene. This CDR3 reads CASRTGGETEAFF. CDR3 coding DNA: TGTGCCAGCAGAACAGGGGGCGAAACTGAAGCTTTCTTT.

This clonotype was seen a handful of times. The chain recombines TRBV5-1 with TRBJ2-7; tentatively, D is TRBD1 or TRBD2 (6 bases each). This CDR3 has 14 amino acids. V was clipped by 4 bases and J by 6 bases, with 17 bases between them. Germline V CDR1 and CDR2: SGHRS, YFSETQ. The CDR3 spells CASSPNKGGGEQYF. CDR3 nucleotides: TGCGCCAGCAGCCCCAATAAAGGGGGAGGCGAGCAGTACTTC. Together with reference TRBV5-1 and TRBJ2-7, the CDR3 gives the full variable domain: KAGVTQTPRYLIKTRGQQVTLSCSPISGHRSVSWYQQTPGQGLQFLFEYFSETQRNKGNFPGRFSGRQFSNSRSEMNVSTLELGDSALYLCASSPNKGGGEQYFGPGTRLTVT.

The J gene is TRBJ2-7, the V gene TRBV13; D remains unclear. CDR3 length: 14 amino acids. Germline lookup yields CDR1 PRHDT and CDR2 FYEKMQ (reference sequence). With 2 bases removed from V and 0 bases from J, the gap between germline ends came to 8 bases. CDR3 protein: CASSLSPSSYEQYF. For the CDR3, the DNA is TGTGCCAGCAGCTTATCCCCCAGCTCCTACGAGCAGTACTTC.

V gene TRBV3-1 combines with J gene TRBJ1-3; unclear D gene. The germline CDR1 and CDR2 sequences are LGHDT and YNNKEL (reference sequence). V was pared by 0 bases and J by 0 bases, with 9 bases between. The CDR3 totals 16 residues. This chain's CDR3 is CASSQDLMSSGNTIYF. The CDR3 DNA is TGTGCCAGCAGCCAAGATCTTATGAGCTCTGGAAACACCATATATTTT.

Many counts were recorded for this clonotype. The chain couples TRBV20-1 to TRBJ2-2; D is possibly TRBD1 (5 bases). Trimming removed 0 bases at V and 10 bases at J, with 9 bases between. Germline V lookup: CDR1 DFQATT, CDR2 SNEGSKA (reference sequence). The CDR3 spans 12 residues. In DNA, the CDR3 is TGCAGTGCTAGAGATCAAGGGGAGGAGCTGTTTTTT. The encoded protein is CSARDQGEELFF.

The V call is TRBV6-5, the J call TRBJ1-4, with D unresolved. The length of the CDR3 is 15 residues. Trimming took 3 bases from V and 8 from J, leaving 16 bases between them. Germline lookup yields CDR1 MNHEY and CDR2 SVGAGI. The CDR3 region has the DNA TGTGCCAGCAGTTATGATTGGTTAGCCACCGAAAAACTGTTTTTT. Encoded protein: CASSYDWLATEKLFF.

The sample holds many counts of this clonotype. The V gene is TRBV7-9, the J gene TRBJ2-6; perhaps TRBD2 as D (5 bases). V dropped 4 bases and J dropped 0 bases, with 13 bases sitting between them. Germline V gives CDR1 SEHNR, CDR2 FQNEAQ (reference sequence). This CDR3 is built from 17 residues. The CDR3 sequence: CASSSSAAGSGANVLTF. DNA for the CDR3: TGTGCCAGCAGCTCATCCGCCGCGGGCTCTGGGGCCAACGTCCTGACTTTC.